This paragraph covers one T cell receptor beta chain sequence. Its target is unknown. The data are from a study of shared clonotypes between healthy human individuals. The wider study: Used for every donor were three CD4 naive, three CD4 memory, two CD8 naive and one CD8 memory plate.

CDR1 and CDR2 (germline): WNHNN, SYGVQD (reference sequence). The CDR3 spans 16 residues. V gave up 4 bases and J gave up 4 bases; unmatched junction bases: 12. Study-level points and caveats: What limited the represented genetic and exposure-history diversity was the small number of donors.

Authors' methods: Junction-only sequences without quality scores were provided by ImmunoSEQ, so filtering was different. Here immunoSEQ multiplex PCR was the method, and the copy in TCRdb shows in-frame clones only, minus some. From that table come the V and J calls and clone size; the DNA was used to work out D and trimming. The sample includes around 1.5 million clones, around 98% of them seen just once. The V call is TRBV10-1, the J call TRBJ2-7; 8 nucleotides agree with TRBD1. This TCR came from a man aged 30-40 years in good health. The specimen was naive CD4+ T cells sorted from blood. As to subset: CD45RA+ positively selected. The CDR3 DNA sequence: TGCGCCAGCAGTGCCATTCCGGGACAGGCGAAATACGAGCAGTACTTC. It encodes CASSAIPGQAKYEQYF.